This T cell receptor (beta chain) originates from a study of blood T cell repertoires in COVID-19. Study-wide context: The study drew acute and convalescent COVID-19 samples from the United States, Italy and Spain.

Original handling: Amplification from reference gene primers served as the basis for estimated nucleated cell counts. Sequenced by immunoSEQ multiplex PCR; TCRdb stores in-frame clones only, minus some. Clone size and the V and J calls come from that table; the DNA yielded D and trimming. The sample shows about 430,000 clones, around 89% of them seen only once. Participant-given clinical history determined each cohort assignment. Recovered participants had two consecutive negative NP/OP PCR tests, healthcare professional clearance, or symptom resolution. The CDR3 totals 15 residues. V lost 4 bases and J lost 5, with 16 bases in between. CDR1 and CDR2 from the germline V gene are SGDLS and YYNGEE.

This rearrangement joins TRBV9 to TRBJ2-1; D is uncertain. The sequence came from a man in his thirties or forties who had recovered from COVID-19. Material for sequencing was PBMCs or T cells enriched from blood (not recorded which). The CDR3 DNA reads TGTGCCAGCAGCCCCACCCCCAACAGCCACAATGAGCAGTTCTTC. Translating gives CASSPTPNSHNEQFF. The variable domain in full, with the rest retrieved from reference TRBV9 and TRBJ2-1, is DSGVTQTPKHLITATGQRVTLRCSPRSGDLSVYWYQQSLDQGLQFLIQYYNGEERAKGNILERFSAQQFPDLHSELNLSSLELGDSALYFCASSPTPNSHNEQFFGPGTRLTVL.